The 32 T cell receptor beta chains listed next were all sequenced from one sample in a study of T cell responses to AZD1222 COVID-19 vaccine. TCRdb's copy holds only in-frame clones and misses some; the assay was immunoSEQ multiplex PCR. The sample has about 180,000 clones, 70% to 90% seen once; the top ten hold 25% to 30%. The sequenced sample was peripheral blood, obtained 28 days after the second AZD1222 dose. The origin of the receptors is an adult who received the AZD1222 COVID-19 vaccine.

The CDR3 reads CASSFSVVGQPQHF. CDR3 nucleotides: TGTGCCAGCAGCTTTAGTGTGGTAGGTCAGCCCCAGCATTTT. The chain has TRBV7-2 and TRBJ1-5; D is uncertain. CDR1 is SGHTA and CDR2 is FQGNSA in the germline V gene. The CDR3 is made up of 14 amino acids. The germline V and J ends were trimmed by 3 bases and 6 bases, with 12 bases remaining between them.

The chain employs TRBV19 and TRBJ2-5; D may be TRBD1 (6 bases). Trimming left V 6 bases short and J 4 bases short, with 12 bases between. The CDR3 sequence is 13 residues long. The V gene's germline CDR1 is LNHDA and CDR2 SQIVND (reference sequence). CDR3 sequence (DNA): TGTGCCAGTAGCAGGGGTTTGAGAGAGACCCAGTACTTC. It translates to CASSRGLRETQYF.

The chain is built from TRBV7-3 and TRBJ2-1; 9 bases line up with TRBD2. Trimming removed 5 bases from V and 15 bases from J; junction bases left unmatched: 17. The CDR3 is made up of 15 amino acids. CDR1 SGHTA and CDR2 FQGTGA come from the germline V gene. The CDR3 loop reads CASSGGGGGRAPLFF. CDR3 coding DNA: TGTGCCAGCAGCGGCGGGGGGGGCGGGAGGGCCCCTCTGTTCTTC.

V usage is TRBV19 and J usage is TRBJ2-2; the match to TRBD1 covers 7 bases. The length of the CDR3 is 18 residues. Germline assignment: CDR1 LNHDA and CDR2 SQIVND (reference sequence). V was pared by 0 bases and J by 0 bases, with 7 bases of the junction left unmatched. DNA of the CDR3: TGTGCCAGTAGTATAGAGTCAGAGGGACAGTCGAACACCGGGGAGCTGTTTTTT. This sequence encodes CASSIESEGQSNTGELFF.

This sequence joins TRBV28 and TRBJ2-7, with 11 bases identical to TRBD1. The CDR3 covers 14 residues. J was trimmed by 7 bases and V by 6 bases; bases with no gene match: 8. From germline, CDR1 is MDHEN and CDR2 SYDVKM. CDR3 nucleotides: TGTGCCAGCAGCCCTGGGACAGGGGGTTTAGAGCAGTACTTC. Its protein is CASSPGTGGLEQYF.

The rearrangement links TRBV5-4 to TRBJ1-5; 8 nucleotides line up with TRBD1. The CDR3 spans 17 residues. V lost 2 bases to trimming and J lost 2 bases; unmatched junction nucleotides: 9. CDR1 is SGHNT and CDR2 is YYREEE in the germline V gene (reference sequence). The DNA of the CDR3 is TGTGCCAGCAGCTTCCAGGGGGCGGGGAGAGGCAATCAGCCCCAGCATTTT. Its translation: CASSFQGAGRGNQPQHF.

This clone was seen a few times. The rearrangement joins TRBV28 to TRBJ2-7; no clear D. V was pared by 5 bases and J by 9 bases, with 20 bases between. Per germline, CDR1 MDHEN and CDR2 SYDVKM. The CDR3 loop spans 14 amino acids. CDR3 protein: CASSPRNTFLWQYF. DNA of the CDR3: TGTGCCAGCAGTCCTCGGAACACCTTCTTATGGCAGTACTTC. Full variable domain (rest looked up from reference TRBV28 and TRBJ2-7): DVKVTQSSRYLVKRTGEKVFLECVQDMDHENMFWYRQDPGLGLRLIYFSYDVKMKEKGDIPEGYSVSREKKERFSLILESASTNQTSMYLCASSPRNTFLWQYFGPGTRLTVT.

The DNA of the CDR3 is TGTGCCAGCAGTGGCGGACAGGATAGAGAGACCCAGTACTTC. Translation gives CASSGGQDRETQYF. The chain is built from TRBV7-3 and TRBJ2-5; TRBD1 matches 7 bases. This CDR3 is built from 14 residues. The J segment lost 4 bases and the V segment lost 6 bases, leaving 8 bases of the junction unmatched. Germline V lookup: CDR1 SGHTA, CDR2 FQGTGA.

V usage is TRBV4-3 and J usage is TRBJ2-2; D call uncertain. V lost 0 bases, J lost 8 bases, and 13 bases lay in between. Germline CDR1 LGHNA, CDR2 YSLEER. The CDR3 covers 15 residues. The DNA for the CDR3 is TGCGCCAGCAGCCAAGATATCACCCCTCCGGGGGAGCTGTTTTTT. Protein: CASSQDITPPGELFF.

V gene TRBV19 combines with J gene TRBJ2-6, with D tentatively TRBD1 (6 bases). This CDR3 is built from 14 residues. Trimming removed 7 bases from V and 3 bases from J, with 10 bases in between. CDR1 and CDR2 (germline): LNHDA, SQIVND (reference sequence). For the CDR3, the DNA is TGTGCCAGTACCGAGGGGGATGGGGCCAACGTCCTGACTTTC. Amino acid sequence: CASTEGDGANVLTF.

The gene calls are TRBV5-4 and TRBJ2-7; D tentatively reads TRBD1 or TRBD2 (5 bases each). Trimming pared 4 bases from V and 6 bases from J, leaving 23 bases between. The CDR3 covers 16 residues. Germline CDR1 and CDR2: SGHNT and YYREEE (reference sequence). In DNA, the CDR3 is TGTGCCAGCAGCCGTGACAGCAGCGGCCTTGTAGGCGAGCAGTACTTC. This gives the protein CASSRDSSGLVGEQYF.

The chain employs TRBV5-8 and TRBJ1-4; 7 bases map to TRBD1. The CDR3 consists of 17 residues. Trimming took 6 bases from V and 8 from J; bases not matched to a gene: 19. Germline-derived CDR1 and CDR2 are SGHTS and YDEGEE. Here the CDR3 reads CASIPRDRALQGEKLFF. CDR3 nucleotides: TGTGCCAGCATCCCCCGAGACAGGGCTTTGCAAGGGGAAAAACTGTTTTTT.

In this sample, this clone turned up once. V is TRBV7-2 and J is TRBJ2-3, with D perhaps assigned TRBD1 or TRBD2 (5 bases each). The CDR3 is 15 residues long. V gave up 2 bases and J gave up 1 base, with 10 bases separating them. Germline assignment: CDR1 SGHTA and CDR2 FQGNSA. The CDR3 here is CASSLIGDGTDTQYF. For the CDR3, the DNA is TGTGCCAGCAGCTTAATAGGGGACGGCACAGATACGCAGTATTTT.

The rearrangement joins TRBV14 to TRBJ1-1; D unclear. The germline V gene has CDR1 SGHDN and CDR2 FVKESK. The CDR3 has 11 residues. V dropped 2 bases and J dropped 4 bases, with 2 bases sitting between them. As DNA, the CDR3 is TGTGCCAGCAGCCAAAGCACTGAAGCTTTCTTT. This gives the protein CASSQSTEAFF.

The chain has TRBV6-5 and TRBJ2-1; 9 bases match TRBD1. V lost 5 bases and J lost 7; bases outside the gene matches: 6. Germline CDR1 and CDR2: MNHEY and SVGAGI. There are 14 residues in the CDR3. The CDR3 nucleotides read TGTGCCAGCAGTCCCGGGACAGGGAAAAATGAGCAGTTCTTC. This sequence encodes CASSPGTGKNEQFF.

This sequence joins TRBV5-8 and TRBJ1-1; D uncertain. The CDR3 extends over 11 amino acids. CDR1 and CDR2 from the germline V gene are SGHTS and YDEGEE. V was cut by 2 bases and J by 11 bases, with 10 bases left in between. The CDR3 loop reads CASSLALGAFF. CDR3 DNA: TGTGCCAGCAGCTTAGCCCTTGGGGCTTTCTTT.

The chain couples TRBV6-2 or TRBV6-3 to TRBJ2-3; 11 bases match TRBD2. V trimming: 5 bases; J trimming: 4 bases; junction bases outside the gene matches: 11. This CDR3 is 17 amino acids long. Germline-derived CDR1 and CDR2 are MNHEY and SVGEGT. Here the CDR3 reads CASSRNLAGGPADTQYF. The CDR3 coding sequence is TGTGCCAGCAGTCGCAACCTAGCGGGAGGCCCCGCAGATACGCAGTATTTT.

The CDR3 DNA sequence: TGTGCCAGCAGCTCCGGCGGGAATCGGAAGACCCAGTACTTC. It is translated as CASSSGGNRKTQYF. This chain uses TRBV6-2 or TRBV6-3 with TRBJ2-5, with a possible D match to TRBD2 (6 bases). Germline V gives CDR1 MNHEY, CDR2 SVGEGT. The CDR3 sequence is 14 residues long. V gave up 6 bases and J gave up 6 bases, with 17 bases separating them.

The table lists this clone with a count of one. CDR3: CASSFEMNTEAFF. In DNA form, the CDR3 reads TGTGCCAGCAGTTTCGAGATGAACACTGAAGCTTTCTTT. The chain combines TRBV7-3 with TRBJ1-1; unclear D gene. The CDR3 extends over 13 amino acids. V lost 6 bases, J lost 0 bases, and 8 bases lay in between. Germline loops: CDR1 SGHTA, CDR2 FQGTGA.

The chain has TRBV7-2 and TRBJ2-4; D remains unclear. In germline, CDR1 is SGHTA, CDR2 FQGNSA. The CDR3 spans 13 residues. Trimming took 7 bases from V and 8 from J, leaving 15 bases between them. CDR3 sequence: CASNPASGDIQYF. CDR3 coding DNA: TGTGCCAGCAACCCGGCCTCGGGCGACATTCAGTACTTC.

This clone was counted a single time. This chain uses TRBV5-4 with TRBJ2-1; D possibly corresponds to TRBD1 (6 bases). Germline V gene data show CDR1 as SGHNT and CDR2 as YYREEE (reference sequence). The V gene lost 2 bases and the J gene lost 2 bases, with 11 bases spanning the gap. This CDR3 comprises 15 residues. CDR3 amino acids: CASSLQGNTYNEQFF. In DNA, the CDR3 is TGTGCCAGCAGCTTACAGGGAAATACCTACAATGAGCAGTTCTTC.

The chain joins TRBV11-2 to TRBJ2-7; 13 bases fit TRBD2. V shed 4 bases and J 13 bases; nucleotides not matched to a gene: 16. Germline V lookup: CDR1 SGHAT, CDR2 FQNNGV. The CDR3 totals 16 residues. The CDR3 nucleotides are TGTGCCAGCAGCTCATATGGGACTAGCGGGACCCCGGAAGAATACTTC. Residues: CASSSYGTSGTPEEYF.

A single count supports this clone. The chain couples TRBV14 to TRBJ2-7, with a possible D match to TRBD2 (5 bases). Between the trimmed V and J ends, which lost 3 bases and 6 bases, there was a span of 9 bases. The germline V gene encodes CDR1 SGHDN and CDR2 FVKESK. The CDR3 is 12 amino acids. CDR3 loop: CASSQFSVEQYF. CDR3 nucleotide sequence: TGTGCCAGCAGCCAGTTTAGCGTCGAGCAGTACTTC. Based on the CDR3 plus reference TRBV14 and TRBJ2-7, the full variable domain is EAGVTQFPSHSVIEKGQTVTLRCDPISGHDNLYWYRRVMGKEIKFLLHFVKESKQDESGMPNNRFLAERTGGTYSTLKVQPAELEDSGVYFCASSQFSVEQYFGPGTRLTVT.

V gene TRBV27 combines with J gene TRBJ1-6, with D hard to call. V was trimmed by 4 bases and J by 5 bases, leaving 9 bases between them. Germline values: CDR1 MNHEY, CDR2 SMNVEV (reference sequence). The CDR3 is 14 residues long. CDR3 in DNA: TGTGCCAGCAGTTCCACAGCTGATAATTCACCCCTCCACTTT. Translation: CASSSTADNSPLHF.

The chain couples TRBV28 to TRBJ2-1; the D is unclear. CDR3 length equals 10 residues. Per germline, CDR1 MDHEN and CDR2 SYDVKM. The ends were cut back, 6 bases at V and 10 bases at J, with 7 bases in the middle. The CDR3 sequence: CASSSPEQFF. The CDR3 nucleotides are TGTGCCAGCAGCTCCCCAGAGCAGTTCTTC.

The chain recombines TRBV9 with TRBJ2-3; TRBD2 agrees at 9 bases. The V gene's germline CDR1 is SGDLS and CDR2 YYNGEE. CDR3 length: 17 residues. The junction had 10 bases not matched to a gene; V was cut back by 0 bases and J by 5 bases. The DNA for the CDR3 is TGTGCCAGCAGCGTAGATCCCCCTAGCGGGACCCTAGATACGCAGTATTTT. It specifies CASSVDPPSGTLDTQYF. The full variable domain, with the rest looked up from reference TRBV9 and TRBJ2-3, is DSGVTQTPKHLITATGQRVTLRCSPRSGDLSVYWYQQSLDQGLQFLIQYYNGEERAKGNILERFSAQQFPDLHSELNLSSLELGDSALYFCASSVDPPSGTLDTQYFGPGTRLTVL.

The chain joins TRBV18 to TRBJ1-5; D is uncertain. The CDR3 is 14 residues long. From germline, CDR1 is KGHSH and CDR2 LQKENI. Trimming stripped 3 bases from V and 6 bases from J, with 12 bases between. CDR3 sequence reads: CASSPAAGGQPQHF. The CDR3 DNA follows: TGTGCCAGCTCACCCGCCGCGGGAGGTCAGCCCCAGCATTTT.

The chain carries TRBV24-1 and TRBJ2-1; 12 bases map to TRBD2. CDR1 and CDR2 (germline): KGHDR, SFDVKD. CDR3 length equals 16 residues. J lost 10 bases, V lost 2 bases, and 8 bases had no gene match. The CDR3 DNA sequence: TGTGCCACCAGTGATTCCCCTAGCGGGAGGGCCGAAGAGCAGTTCTTC. It yields the protein CATSDSPSGRAEEQFF.

The V gene is TRBV11-2, the J gene TRBJ2-3, with 8 bases aligning to TRBD2. This CDR3 region has 14 residues. Germline V gene sequence: CDR1 SGHAT, CDR2 FQNNGV. J lost 4 bases, V lost 4 bases, and 4 bases had no gene match. The CDR3 sequence: CASSYPGGADTQYF. CDR3 coding DNA: TGTGCCAGCAGCTATCCGGGGGGGGCAGATACGCAGTATTTT.

This sequence joins TRBV28 and TRBJ2-3, with 7 positions matching TRBD2. The CDR3 runs to 15 residues. The V segment lost 1 base and the J segment 6 bases; nucleotides outside the gene matches: 7. Germline CDR1 and CDR2: MDHEN and SYDVKM. The CDR3 loop is CASSLSSGAGDTQYF. CDR3 coding DNA: TGTGCCAGCAGTTTATCTAGCGGAGCCGGGGATACGCAGTATTTT.

This clone was seen once. J is TRBJ1-3 and V is TRBV11-2, with 10 bases matching TRBD1. V gave up 6 bases and J gave up 2 bases; unmatched junction bases: 1. The germline V gene has CDR1 SGHAT and CDR2 FQNNGV. This CDR3 region has 14 residues. In DNA, the CDR3 is TGTGCCAGCAGGGGGACAGGGGCTGGAAACACCATATATTTT. It specifies CASRGTGAGNTIYF.

This chain connects TRBV21-1 to TRBJ2-1; no check of the table's D call, TRBD2, against the DNA was made. TRBV21-1 is a documented pseudogene. CDR3 length: 17 residues. CDR3 protein: CASSKRGGGASYNEQFF. The CDR3 DNA sequence: TGTGCCAGCAGCAAAAGGGGCGGGGGAGCCTCCTACAATGAGCAGTTCTTC.